This T cell receptor beta chain came from a study of blood T cells in healthy people across ages. A sample-barcoded 5' primer and a J-beta primer mix were used in a second PCR of about 6 to 11 cycles. Via MiXCR, TCRdb re-called the 5' RACE reads, giving one row per CDR3 protein. Among under 850,000 distinct CDR3 sequences listed, around 36% were seen once. The CDR3 contains 15 residues. Germline assignment: CDR1 SGHTA and CDR2 FQGNSA. V lost 0 bases, J lost 4 bases, and 12 bases lay in between. This clonotype appeared many times. The sequence was collected from a man in his late teens or twenties in good health. What was sequenced was blood. The chain couples TRBV7-2 to TRBJ2-5; perhaps D is TRBD1 or TRBD2 (5 bases each). The CDR3 here is CASSLAVSGTETQYF. The CDR3 bases are TGTGCCAGCAGCTTAGCGGTCTCGGGGACAGAGACCCAGTACTTC.